The clone carrying this TCR beta chain was seen a single time. The antigen is unknown. Measured with immunoSEQ multiplex PCR; TCRdb has only the in-frame clones, and not every one. The sample comprises 40,000 to 65,000 clones, 81% of which are singletons, and around 15% rests with the top ten. Every patient had relapsed following autologous stem cell transplantation, and cohorts differed in brentuximab vedotin exposure. The entry originates in a study of PD-1 blockade in classical Hodgkin lymphoma. About the research overall: Each patient was given nivolumab 3 mg/kg through a vein every 2 weeks. Findings and caveats of the study: Patients who responded completely had about the same baseline diversity as newly diagnosed patients.

Germline assignment: CDR1 MDHEN and CDR2 SYDVKM. The CDR3 is made up of 16 amino acids. V shed 5 bases, J shed 1 base, and the junction held 6 bases outside the gene matches. The specimen comprised peripheral blood mononuclear cells (PBMCs), sampled at baseline. The rearrangement links TRBV28 to TRBJ1-3; 9 bases agree with TRBD1. The sequence came from a human donor with classical Hodgkin lymphoma. This CDR3 reads CASSPGGTGSGNTIYF. The CDR3 DNA reads as TGTGCCAGCAGTCCCGGCGGGACAGGGTCTGGAAACACCATATATTTT.